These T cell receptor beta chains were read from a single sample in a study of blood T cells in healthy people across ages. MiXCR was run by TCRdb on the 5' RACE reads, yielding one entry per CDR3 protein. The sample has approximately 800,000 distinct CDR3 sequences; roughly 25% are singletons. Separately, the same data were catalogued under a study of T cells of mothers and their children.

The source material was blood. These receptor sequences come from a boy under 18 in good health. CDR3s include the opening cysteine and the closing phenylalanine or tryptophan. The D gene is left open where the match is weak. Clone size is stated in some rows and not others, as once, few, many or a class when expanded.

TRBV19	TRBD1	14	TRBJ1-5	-	TGTGCCAGTCGGGGGGGACAGGATAATCAGCCCCAGCATTTT	CASRGGQDNQPQHF
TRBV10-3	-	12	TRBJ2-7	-	TGTGCCATCAGTGAGGGGTTTTACGAGCAGTACTTC	CAISEGFYEQYF
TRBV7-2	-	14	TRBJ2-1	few	TGTGCCAGCAGCTTAGGAAGTACGGGTAATGAGCAGTTCTTC	CASSLGSTGNEQFF
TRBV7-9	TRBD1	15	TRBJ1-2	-	TGTGCCAGCAGCTTAAGGGCGGACAGGTTGTTTGGCTACACCTTC	CASSLRADRLFGYTF
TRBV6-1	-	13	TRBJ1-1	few	TGTGCCAGCAGTCCCAGCGTCCCGGGGGAAGCTTTCTTT	CASSPSVPGEAFF
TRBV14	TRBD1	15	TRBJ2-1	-	TGTGCCAGCAGCCAATTTGGACAGGTCTACAATGAGCAGTTCTTC	CASSQFGQVYNEQFF
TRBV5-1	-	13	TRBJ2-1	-	TGTGCCAGCAGCTTGAGCTATGTAAATGAGCAGTTCTTC	CASSLSYVNEQFF
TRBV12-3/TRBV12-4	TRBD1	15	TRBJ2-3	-	TGTGCCAGCAGTGACCGGGACAGGGGTACAGATACGCAGTATTTT	CASSDRDRGTDTQYF
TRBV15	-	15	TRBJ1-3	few	TGTGCCACCAGCGAAACCGGTACCTCTGGAAACACCATATATTTT	CATSETGTSGNTIYF
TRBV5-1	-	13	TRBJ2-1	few	TGCGCCAGCAGCCAGGGACGGGGCAATGAGCAGTTCTTC	CASSQGRGNEQFF
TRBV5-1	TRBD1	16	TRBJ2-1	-	TGCGCCAGCAGCGGTACCCGGGACAGGGGTTACAATGAGCAGTTCTTC	CASSGTRDRGYNEQFF
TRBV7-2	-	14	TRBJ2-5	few	TGTGCCAGCAGCTTATACCGCGAAGGAACGACCCAGTACTTC	CASSLYREGTTQYF
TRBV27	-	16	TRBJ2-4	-	TGTGCCAGCAGTTTGATGGGGGGTGTAGCCAAAAACATTCAGTACTTC	CASSLMGGVAKNIQYF
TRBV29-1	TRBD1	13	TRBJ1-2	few	TGCAGCGTTGGAGGGACAGGGAACTATGGCTACACCTTC	CSVGGTGNYGYTF
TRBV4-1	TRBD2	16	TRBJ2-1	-	TGCGCCAGCAGCCAATCAACTAGCGGAAAACTCAATGAGCAGTTCTTC	CASSQSTSGKLNEQFF
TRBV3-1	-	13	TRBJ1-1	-	TGTGCCAGCAGCCACATGGTAGGGACAGAAGCTTTCTTT	CASSHMVGTEAFF
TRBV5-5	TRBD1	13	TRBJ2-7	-	TGTGCCAGCAGCTGGACAGGGGGCGTCGAGCAGTACTTC	CASSWTGGVEQYF
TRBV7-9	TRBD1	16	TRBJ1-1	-	TGTGCCAGCAGCCCCTCCCCGGACAGGGGGCTCGCTGAAGCTTTCTTT	CASSPSPDRGLAEAFF
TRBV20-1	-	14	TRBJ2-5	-	TGCAGTGCTAAGGTCCAGGGAGGACAAGAGACCCAGTACTTC	CSAKVQGGQETQYF
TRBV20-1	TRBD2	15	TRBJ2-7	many	TGCAGTGCCCCTTCCGGGCTAGCGGCTGCCTACGAGCAGTACTTC	CSAPSGLAAAYEQYF
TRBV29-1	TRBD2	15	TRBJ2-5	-	TGCAGCGTTGAAGGACTAGCGGTTCCCCAAGAGACCCAGTACTTC	CSVEGLAVPQETQYF
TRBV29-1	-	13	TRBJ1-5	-	TGCAGCGTTGAAGACAGGGACGGCCAGCCCCAGCATTTT	CSVEDRDGQPQHF
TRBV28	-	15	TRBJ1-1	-	TGTGCCAGCCGCCCGTTTGGTATAGGTGGCACTGAAGCTTTCTTT	CASRPFGIGGTEAFF
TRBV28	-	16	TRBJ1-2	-	TGTGCCAGCAGCCAAGCAGTGCGGGGTGGGGCCTATGGCTACACCTTC	CASSQAVRGGAYGYTF
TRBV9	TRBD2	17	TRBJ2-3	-	TGTGCCAGCAGCGCTGGATCCGGGACTAGCGAGGGGGATACGCAGTATTTT	CASSAGSGTSEGDTQYF
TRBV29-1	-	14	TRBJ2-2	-	TGCAGCGTTGCTTTGGGGCTGAACACCGGGGAGCTGTTTTTT	CSVALGLNTGELFF
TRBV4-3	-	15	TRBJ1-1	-	TGCGCCAGCAGCCAGGTTGACGGTATGAACACTGAAGCTTTCTTT	CASSQVDGMNTEAFF
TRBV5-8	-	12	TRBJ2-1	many	TGTGCCAGCAGCTTCGGGGCTTCGGAGCAGTTCTTC	CASSFGASEQFF
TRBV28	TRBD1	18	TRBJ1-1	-	TGTGCCAGCAGTTTTTTGACAGGGGTTAGTCTTTGGATTACTGAAGCTTTCTTT	CASSFLTGVSLWITEAFF
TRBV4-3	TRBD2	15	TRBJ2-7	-	TGCGCCAGCAGCCAAGACCGGGGACTAGCCTACGAGCAGTACTTC	CASSQDRGLAYEQYF
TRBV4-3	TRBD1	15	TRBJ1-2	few	TGCGCCAGCAGCCAGTACAGGGGATCGAACTATGGCTACACCTTC	CASSQYRGSNYGYTF